These 23 T cell receptor beta chains share one sample of origin, sequenced in a study of cytomegalovirus exposure and HLA in healthy donors. Primers included in the PCR were 60 Vbeta and 13 Jbeta primers. TCRdb's table, derived via immunoSEQ multiplex PCR, lists solely in-frame clones and lacks some. This table holds about 160,000 clones, around 74% found once. Sequencing was performed on PBMCs. Receptor source: a female donor in good health and CMV-seronegative.

V gene TRBV7-9 combines with J gene TRBJ1-6; the D is unclear. Germline CDR1 and CDR2: SEHNR and FQNEAQ (reference sequence). V was cut by 2 bases and J by 10 bases, with 3 bases left in between. This CDR3 comprises 11 residues. CDR3 region: CASSLTSPLHF. As DNA, the CDR3 is TGTGCCAGCAGCTTAACATCACCCCTCCACTTT.

This chain connects TRBV5-1 to TRBJ1-1, with D possibly matching TRBD1 (6 bases). V dropped 4 bases and J dropped 7 bases, with 11 bases sitting between them. Germline CDR1 reads SGHRS; CDR2 reads YFSETQ. The CDR3 spans 12 residues. CDR3: CASSPGQSEAFF. DNA of the CDR3: TGCGCCAGCAGCCCTGGACAGAGTGAAGCTTTCTTT.

This clone appeared once. The rearrangement joins TRBV7-8 to TRBJ1-4; possibly TRBD1 for D (6 bases). CDR1 and CDR2 from the germline V gene are SGHVS and FQNEAQ. Trimming removed 4 bases at V and 0 bases at J, with 12 bases between. This CDR3 has 16 amino acids. The CDR3 region is CASSWSRGATNEKLFF. For the CDR3, the DNA is TGTGCCAGCAGCTGGAGCAGGGGTGCAACTAATGAAAAACTGTTTTTT.

This clone was seen only a few times. CDR3 sequence: CASSTGGRGNTIYF. Here the CDR3 DNA reads TGTGCCAGCAGTACAGGGGGAAGGGGAAACACCATATATTTT. V gene TRBV6-1 combines with J gene TRBJ1-3; 8 positions match TRBD1. Trimming at V came to 5 bases and at J to 4 bases, leaving 4 bases not matched to a gene. Per germline, CDR1 MNHNS and CDR2 SASEGT. The CDR3 covers 14 residues.

The CDR3 protein is CASRTGFFTEAFF. The CDR3 coding sequence is TGTGCCAGCAGAACAGGCTTTTTCACTGAAGCTTTCTTT. The chain is built from TRBV6-5 and TRBJ1-1; D is possibly TRBD1 (5 bases). The CDR3 length is 13 residues. Trimming left V 6 bases short and J 4 bases short, with 12 bases between. Germline V CDR1 and CDR2: MNHEY, SVGAGI.

This sequence joins TRBV30 and TRBJ2-7; the D gene is possibly TRBD1 (8 bases). The germline V gene encodes CDR1 GTSNPN and CDR2 SVGIG (reference sequence). This CDR3 region has 14 residues. Trimming cost V 3 bases and J 2 bases, with 14 bases left between them. The DNA for the CDR3 is TGTGCCTGGAGGGTACAGGGGGGGACCTACGAGCAGTACTTC. It specifies CAWRVQGGTYEQYF.

The chain is built from TRBV4-1 and TRBJ1-1; 9 nucleotides align to TRBD1. Per germline, CDR1 MGHRA and CDR2 YSYEKL. The CDR3 runs to 14 residues. Trimming removed 4 bases from V and 4 bases from J; junction bases left unmatched: 4. CDR3 loop: CASSLEDRGTEAFF. The DNA of the CDR3 is TGCGCCAGCAGCCTGGAGGACAGGGGCACTGAAGCTTTCTTT.

This chain connects TRBV27 to TRBJ2-3; a weak D match, TRBD2 (5 bases). V was cut by 2 bases and J by 0 bases, with 6 bases left in between. CDR1 MNHEY and CDR2 SMNVEV come from the germline V gene (reference sequence). The CDR3 covers 14 residues. The CDR3 region has the DNA TGTGCCAGCAGTTTAGCGGGTAGCACAGATACGCAGTATTTT. Translated: CASSLAGSTDTQYF.

The chain couples TRBV7-9 to TRBJ1-4; possible D gene TRBD1, 5 bases. Trimming left V 2 bases short and J 0 bases short, with 13 bases between. Germline V CDR1 and CDR2: SEHNR, FQNEAQ (reference sequence). The CDR3 loop spans 17 amino acids. The CDR3: CASSLLWEGATNEKLFF. The CDR3 bases are TGTGCCAGCAGCTTACTGTGGGAAGGGGCAACTAATGAAAAACTGTTTTTT.

The genes are TRBV2 and TRBJ2-7, with 7 bases lining up with TRBD2. The germline CDR1 and CDR2 sequences are SNHLY and FYNNEI. CDR3 length equals 13 residues. The junction had 7 bases not matched to a gene; V was cut back by 8 bases and J by 3 bases. The CDR3 is CASGETSYYEQYF. In nucleotides, the CDR3 is TGTGCCAGCGGAGAGACTAGCTACTACGAGCAGTACTTC.

This chain joins TRBV5-1 and TRBJ2-7, with D perhaps TRBD1 (6 bases). Trimming removed 0 bases at V and 3 bases at J, with 16 bases between. The CDR3 runs 16 residues. CDR1 and CDR2 from the germline V gene are SGHRS and YFSETQ. CDR3 region: CASSLAGQGRDYEQYF. In nucleotides, the CDR3 is TGCGCCAGCAGCTTGGCAGGCCAGGGGAGAGACTACGAGCAGTACTTC.

This clone was detected only a few times. V and J are TRBV9 and TRBJ2-5, with TRBD2 matching over 10 bases. The ends lost 3 bases at V and 5 bases at J; junction bases unmatched: 16. The germline CDR1 and CDR2 sequences are SGDLS and YYNGEE. This CDR3 is built from 18 residues. CDR3 DNA: TGTGCCAGCAGCGACCAAGTTCCGGGACTAGCGCCGGTCGAGACCCAGTACTTC. As protein: CASSDQVPGLAPVETQYF.

This clone came up once. This sequence joins TRBV6-4 and TRBJ2-3; 11 bases align to TRBD2. Losses at the gene ends were 3 bases for V and 2 bases for J; bases not matched to a gene: 7. The CDR3 is 17 residues long. Germline V gene sequence: CDR1 MRHNA, CDR2 SNTAGT. The CDR3 protein is CASSEGVAGGYTDTQYF. CDR3 bases: TGTGCCAGCAGTGAGGGGGTAGCGGGGGGGTACACAGATACGCAGTATTTT.

DNA for the CDR3: TGCGCCAGCAGCCAGGACAGGTTACCGGAAAAACTGTTTTTT. It yields the protein CASSQDRLPEKLFF. The rearrangement joins TRBV5-1 to TRBJ1-4, with TRBD1 identical over 7 bases. After removal of 4 bases from V and 8 bases from J, the junction contained 8 bases not matched to a gene. This CDR3 spans 14 amino acids. CDR1 SGHRS and CDR2 YFSETQ come from the germline V gene.

As regards this clone: This sample also contains other DNA sequences that code for the same CDR3. The V gene is TRBV9, the J gene TRBJ1-1; no reliable D call. CDR1 SGDLS and CDR2 YYNGEE come from the germline V gene. V was shortened by 0 bases and J by 4 bases, with 7 bases between the two germline ends. The CDR3 consists of 13 residues. The CDR3 coding sequence is TGTGCCAGCAGCGTAGGGGCGGGCACTGAAGCTTTCTTT. It translates to CASSVGAGTEAFF.

Only one count was recorded for this clone. The CDR3 DNA reads as TGTGCCAGCAGCTTGGACAGGGGGCGCGAGCAGTACTTC. Its translation is CASSLDRGREQYF. The chain has TRBV5-4 and TRBJ2-7, with 9 nucleotides matching TRBD1. The CDR3 consists of 13 residues. CDR1 is SGHNT, CDR2 YYREEE, per germline (reference sequence). Trimming removed 0 bases from V and 6 bases from J; junction bases left unmatched: 1.

On this clone: Other DNA sequences in this specimen translate into the identical CDR3. The DNA for the CDR3 is TGCGCCAGCAGCCTGGACAGTATCTCCTACGAGCAGTACTTC. This encodes CASSLDSISYEQYF. This chain connects TRBV5-1 to TRBJ2-7; weak D call: TRBD1 (6 bases). Germline CDR1 and CDR2: SGHRS and YFSETQ. The V and J ends lost 4 bases and 0 bases respectively, with 11 bases between them. This CDR3 contains 14 residues.

V and J are TRBV4-1 and TRBJ2-5, with 11 bases that match TRBD2. CDR1 MGHRA and CDR2 YSYEKL come from the germline V gene. Germline trimming cut 6 bases from V and 4 bases from J; bases unmatched to any gene: 7. This CDR3 is 15 amino acids long. CDR3 bases: TGCGCCAGCAGTTACGGGACTAGCGGTGGAGAGACCCAGTACTTC. As protein: CASSYGTSGGETQYF.

The CDR3 nucleotides are TGTGCCAGTAGTATAGGGGACATAAGCACAGATACGCAGTATTTT. Its protein product is CASSIGDISTDTQYF. The chain uses TRBV19 and TRBJ2-3, with TRBD1 as a possible D gene (6 bases). The CDR3 extends over 15 amino acids. Germline lookup yields CDR1 LNHDA and CDR2 SQIVND (reference sequence). Trimming stripped 1 base from V and 0 bases from J, with 8 bases between.

The V gene is TRBV5-1, the J gene TRBJ2-2, with 7 bases that match TRBD2. The CDR3 contains 16 residues. Germline V gives CDR1 SGHRS, CDR2 YFSETQ. V was pared by 0 bases and J by 1 base, with 3 bases of the junction left unmatched. The CDR3 coding sequence is TGCGCCAGCAGCTTGGGACTAGCTGGGAACACCGGGGAGCTGTTTTTT. Its translation is CASSLGLAGNTGELFF.

The chain is built from TRBV5-1 and TRBJ2-2; 11 nucleotides agree with TRBD2. This CDR3 spans 17 amino acids. From germline, CDR1 is SGHRS and CDR2 YFSETQ. The ends lost 0 bases at V and 10 bases at J; junction bases unmatched: 11. The CDR3 region has the DNA TGCGCCAGCAGCTTGGCCGGGCTAGCGGGAGGCAGCGCGGAGCTGTTTTTT. Residues: CASSLAGLAGGSAELFF.

The V gene is TRBV5-1, the J gene TRBJ1-1, with TRBD1 identical over 10 bases. This CDR3 comprises 16 residues. V gave up 4 bases and J gave up 5 bases; unmatched junction bases: 11. The V gene's germline CDR1 is SGHRS and CDR2 YFSETQ. This chain's CDR3 is CASSQGQGIWVTEAFF. The CDR3, as DNA: TGCGCCAGCAGCCAGGGACAGGGGATATGGGTAACTGAAGCTTTCTTT.

The chain combines TRBV30 with TRBJ2-1; 8 nucleotides agree with TRBD1. Trimming cost V 3 bases and J 0 bases; bases outside gene matches: 7. CDR3 size: 16 residues. From germline, CDR1 is GTSNPN and CDR2 SVGIG (reference sequence). The CDR3 spells CAWRGGGQASYNEQFF. The CDR3 DNA reads as TGTGCCTGGAGAGGAGGGGGACAGGCCTCCTACAATGAGCAGTTCTTC.